Given below is one T cell receptor beta chain in context. What it recognizes is unknown. The sequence runs out 3 residues before the end of the CDR3; the remainder is reconstructed from the germline J gene. This entry belongs to a study of T cell clonality in common variable immunodeficiency. The method was immunoSEQ multiplex PCR; TCRdb's version includes in-frame clones alone and lacks a portion of them. This sample comprises over 15,000 clones, none seen once only. The CDR3 is made up of 17 amino acids. From germline, CDR1 is MNHEY and CDR2 SVGEGT. Trimming stripped 6 bases from V and 3 bases from J, with 22 bases between. Whole-study findings and limits: CVID subjects shared fewer TCRbeta clones than healthy controls did. Reportedly, TCR beta sequences from common variable immunodeficiency showed fewer deletions and N-nucleotide insertions.

This TCR was recovered from a human donor with common variable immunodeficiency. Input material: peripheral blood mononuclear cells. The genes are TRBV6-2 or TRBV6-3 and TRBJ2-3; maybe TRBD1 (6 bases). CDR3 DNA (partial): TGTGCCAGCAGACCATCTTCCGGGACACCTGAGACAGATACG. It encodes CASRPSSGTPETDT. The entire CDR3 is CASRPSSGTPETDTQYF.